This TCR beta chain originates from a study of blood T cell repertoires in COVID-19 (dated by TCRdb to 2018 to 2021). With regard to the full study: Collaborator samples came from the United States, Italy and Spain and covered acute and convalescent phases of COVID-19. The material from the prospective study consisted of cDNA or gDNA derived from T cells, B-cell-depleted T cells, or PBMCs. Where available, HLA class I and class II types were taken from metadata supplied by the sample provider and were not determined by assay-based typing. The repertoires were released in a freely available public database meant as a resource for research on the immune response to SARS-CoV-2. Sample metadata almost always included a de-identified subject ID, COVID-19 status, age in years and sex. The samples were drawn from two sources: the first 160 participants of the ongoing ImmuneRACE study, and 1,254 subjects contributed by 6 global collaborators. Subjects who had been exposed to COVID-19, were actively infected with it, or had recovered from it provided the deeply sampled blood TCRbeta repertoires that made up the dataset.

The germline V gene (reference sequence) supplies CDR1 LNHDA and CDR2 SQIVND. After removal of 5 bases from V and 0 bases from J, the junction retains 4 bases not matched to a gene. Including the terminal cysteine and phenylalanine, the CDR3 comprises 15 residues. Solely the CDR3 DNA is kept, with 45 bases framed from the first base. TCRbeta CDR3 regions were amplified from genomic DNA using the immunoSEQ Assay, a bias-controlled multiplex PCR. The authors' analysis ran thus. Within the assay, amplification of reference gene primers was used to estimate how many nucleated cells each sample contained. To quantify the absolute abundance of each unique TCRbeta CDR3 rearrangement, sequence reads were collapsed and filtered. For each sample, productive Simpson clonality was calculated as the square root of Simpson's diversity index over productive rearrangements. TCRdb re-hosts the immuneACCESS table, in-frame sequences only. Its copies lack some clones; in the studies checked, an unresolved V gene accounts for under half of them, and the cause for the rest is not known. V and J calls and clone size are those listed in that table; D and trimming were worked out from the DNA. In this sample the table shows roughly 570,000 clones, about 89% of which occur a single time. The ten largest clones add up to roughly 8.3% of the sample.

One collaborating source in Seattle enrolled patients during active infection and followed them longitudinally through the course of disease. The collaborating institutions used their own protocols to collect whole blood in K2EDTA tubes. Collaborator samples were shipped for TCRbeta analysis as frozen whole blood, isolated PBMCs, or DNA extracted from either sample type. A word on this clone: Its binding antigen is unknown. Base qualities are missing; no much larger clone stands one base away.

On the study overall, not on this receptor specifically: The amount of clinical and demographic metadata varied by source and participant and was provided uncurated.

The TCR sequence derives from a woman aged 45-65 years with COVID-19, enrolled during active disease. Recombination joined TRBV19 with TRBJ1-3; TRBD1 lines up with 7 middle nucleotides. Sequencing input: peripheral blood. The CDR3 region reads CASSRQGSSGNTIYF. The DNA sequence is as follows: TGTGCCAGTAGTCGACAGGGCTCCTCTGGAAACACCATATATTTT.